A single sample is the source of the 17 T cell receptor beta chains below, sequenced in a study of CD8 T cells in ankylosing spondylitis. The study's findings and limits: Blood from ankylosing spondylitis patients appeared to carry a characteristic roughly eight-variant TCR beta motif.

TCRdb reprocessed the 5' RACE reads via MiXCR and lists one record per CDR3 protein. The profile covers over 600,000 distinct CDR3 sequences, with 15% to 20% appearing a single time and around a fifth taken by the ten largest. What these receptors recognize is not known. The sample taken for sequencing was blood, either unsorted or a sorted T cell fraction (not recorded which). The receptor set was obtained from a male donor with ankylosing spondylitis.

This clonotype came up many times. The chain employs TRBV24-1 and TRBJ2-5, with 7 bases lining up with TRBD1. The V gene's germline CDR1 is KGHDR and CDR2 SFDVKD. The trim removed 6 bases at V and 1 base at J, leaving 4 bases unmatched. The CDR3 has 14 amino acids. CDR3 nucleotide sequence: TGTGCCACCAGTATGACAGGGACCCAAGAGACCCAGTACTTC. Its translation is CATSMTGTQETQYF.

The chain links TRBV6-1 to TRBJ2-1; 8 nucleotides agree with TRBD2. Germline V gives CDR1 MNHNS, CDR2 SASEGT. This CDR3 spans 15 amino acids. J was trimmed by 3 bases and V by 6 bases; bases with no gene match: 7. The CDR3 bases are TGTGCCAGCAGCCCCGTCAGCGGGGGCTACAATGAGCAGTTCTTC. This sequence encodes CASSPVSGGYNEQFF.

The chain recombines TRBV29-1 with TRBJ2-7; no clear D gene. With 2 bases removed from V and 4 bases from J, the gap between germline ends came to 18 bases. Germline loops: CDR1 SQVTM, CDR2 ANQGSEA. The CDR3 sequence is 15 residues long. The CDR3 nucleotides read TGCAGCGTTGAAAGGCTGGATAATGAAGGGTACGAGCAGTACTTC. It yields the protein CSVERLDNEGYEQYF.

This clonotype was detected a few times. V is TRBV9 and J is TRBJ2-1, with TRBD2 identical over 11 bases. V was clipped by 4 bases and J by 5 bases; unmatched bases: 5. Looked up from germline, CDR1 is SGDLS and CDR2 is YYNGEE. This CDR3 has 15 residues. For the CDR3, the DNA is TGTGCCAGCAGCTGGGCTAGCGGGGGGAACAATGAGCAGTTCTTC. Its translation: CASSWASGGNNEQFF. Full variable domain (outside the CDR3, taken from reference TRBV9 and TRBJ2-1): DSGVTQTPKHLITATGQRVTLRCSPRSGDLSVYWYQQSLDQGLQFLIQYYNGEERAKGNILERFSAQQFPDLHSELNLSSLELGDSALYFCASSWASGGNNEQFFGPGTRLTVL.

Here the CDR3 DNA reads TGTGCCAGCAGAACAGGGGTGTCACCCCTCCACTTT. Protein sequence: CASRTGVSPLHF. This rearrangement joins TRBV7-9 to TRBJ1-6, with TRBD1 matching over 7 bases. CDR3 size: 12 residues. The V segment lost 6 bases and the J segment 10 bases; nucleotides outside the gene matches: 3. Germline V lookup: CDR1 SEHNR, CDR2 FQNEAQ (reference sequence).

This clonotype was seen a handful of times. In DNA form, the CDR3 reads TGTGCCAGCAGTCTGACGAACGCACGCGACAGGGTGGGACAAGAGACCCAGTACTTC. Its translation is CASSLTNARDRVGQETQYF. The chain couples TRBV6-2 or TRBV6-3 to TRBJ2-5, with 7 nucleotides matching TRBD1. Germline loops: CDR1 MNHEY, CDR2 SVGEGT. The CDR3 contains 19 residues. V lost 5 bases, J lost 2 bases, and 20 bases stayed unmatched.

The genes are TRBV27 and TRBJ2-5; the D is unclear. V gave up 1 base and J gave up 1 base, with 13 bases separating them. This CDR3 comprises 16 residues. Germline CDR1 and CDR2: MNHEY and SMNVEV (reference sequence). The CDR3 DNA reads TGTGCCAGCAGTTTATGGGCAGGCGCTTTCCAAGAGACCCAGTACTTC. Protein sequence: CASSLWAGAFQETQYF.

The V call is TRBV12-3 or TRBV12-4, the J call TRBJ1-5; D perhaps matches TRBD1 (6 bases). The germline V and J ends were trimmed by 1 base and 1 base, with 11 bases remaining between them. This CDR3 has 16 amino acids. The CDR3 DNA sequence: TGTGCCAGCAGTTTAGGACGGACAGTGAGCAATCAGCCCCAGCATTTT. This translates into CASSLGRTVSNQPQHF.

As DNA, the CDR3 is TGTGCCAGCAGCTTGGGTCAGGGGGAAGAGACCCAGTACTTC. It yields the protein CASSLGQGEETQYF. This chain uses TRBV7-9 with TRBJ2-5, with 7 nucleotides matching TRBD1. The trim removed 3 bases at V and 3 bases at J, leaving 4 bases unmatched. The CDR3 is 14 amino acids. Germline V CDR1 and CDR2: SEHNR, FQNEAQ (reference sequence).

The chain carries TRBV9 and TRBJ2-7; D may be TRBD1 or TRBD2 (6 bases each). The CDR3 runs to 16 residues. The germline gives CDR1 SGDLS, CDR2 YYNGEE. The V and J ends lost 3 bases and 0 bases respectively, with 16 bases between them. The CDR3 region is CASSAKGTGASYEQYF. CDR3 nucleotide sequence: TGTGCCAGCAGCGCGAAGGGGACGGGGGCCTCCTACGAGCAGTACTTC.

V is TRBV29-1 and J is TRBJ2-1; D remains ambiguous. The CDR3 totals 15 residues. V was pared by 1 base and J by 8 bases, with 18 bases between. The germline gives CDR1 SQVTM, CDR2 ANQGSEA. The CDR3 spells CSVEVHGFGSDEQFF. Written as DNA, the CDR3 is TGCAGCGTTGAAGTGCACGGGTTTGGTTCGGATGAGCAGTTCTTC.

In its sample, this clonotype was seen a few times. V and J are TRBV2 and TRBJ2-2; D is uncertain. The CDR3 extends over 16 amino acids. V was shortened by 6 bases and J by 0 bases, with 14 bases between the two germline ends. CDR1 and CDR2 (germline): SNHLY, FYNNEI. Here the CDR3 DNA reads TGTGCCAGCAGCTCCGGGTGGAGCTCGAACACCGGGGAGCTGTTTTTT. Translated, it gives CASSSGWSSNTGELFF.

This clonotype has just a few counts. This chain connects TRBV5-6 to TRBJ1-2, with 9 bases matching TRBD1. The CDR3 totals 16 residues. The V and J ends lost 4 bases and 7 bases, in that order; junction bases with no gene match: 14. The germline V gene encodes CDR1 SGHDT and CDR2 YYEEEE. For the CDR3, the DNA is TGTGCCAGCAGCCTGGGACAGGGTGGCCCCAAACTTGGCTACACCTTC. It yields the protein CASSLGQGGPKLGYTF. Drawing the rest from reference TRBV5-6 and TRBJ1-2, the complete variable domain is DAGVTQSPTHLIKTRGQQVTLRCSPKSGHDTVSWYQQALGQGPQFIFQYYEEEERQRGNFPDRFSGHQFPNYSSELNVNALLLGDSALYLCASSLGQGGPKLGYTFGSGTRLTVV.

The chain recombines TRBV27 with TRBJ2-7; weak D call: TRBD2 (6 bases). Germline CDR1 is MNHEY and CDR2 is SMNVEV (reference sequence). This CDR3 has 14 amino acids. The germline V and J ends were trimmed by 6 bases and 7 bases, with 19 bases remaining between them. CDR3 region: CASRPRSRGREQYF. The CDR3 DNA reads TGTGCCAGCAGACCCCGCTCTCGGGGGAGGGAGCAGTACTTC.

A few counts support this clonotype. CDR3 DNA sequence: TGTGCCTGGACTTCCTCACGAGGCTCCGGGGAGCTGTTTTTT. Its translation: CAWTSSRGSGELFF. This chain connects TRBV30 to TRBJ2-2; no definite D call. Germline lookup yields CDR1 GTSNPN and CDR2 SVGIG (reference sequence). V was shortened by 4 bases and J by 6 bases, with 15 bases between the two germline ends. The CDR3 is 14 amino acids.

This chain links TRBV7-2 with TRBJ2-3, with D perhaps matching TRBD2 (6 bases). This CDR3 has 16 residues. Germline V gene lookup returns CDR1 SGHTA and CDR2 FQGNSA. The V end lost 0 bases, the J end lost 1 base, and 11 bases lay between the germline ends. CDR3 bases: TGTGCCAGCAGCTTAGCGACGGGAGTGGGCACAGATACGCAGTATTTT. This gives the protein CASSLATGVGTDTQYF.

The chain is built from TRBV4-1 and TRBJ2-5; D ambiguous. This CDR3 is 14 amino acids long. Deletions cut 1 base from V and 7 bases from J, with 13 bases between. Germline V gene lookup returns CDR1 MGHRA and CDR2 YSYEKL. CDR3 DNA: TGCGCCAGCAGCCAAGGGGTCCTGGCAGGGACCCAGTACTTC. This translates into CASSQGVLAGTQYF.